This T cell receptor (beta chain) was captured in a study of blood T cells in healthy people across ages. Broader study findings: Long-lived donors exceeded aged donors in naive CD4+ cells and diversity. TCR beta diversity correlated strongly with naive T cell percentage.

Healthy Caucasians from Russia aged roughly 6 to 95 served as donors. Researchers report isolating at least 6.5 million PBMCs per sample. The use of a sample-barcoded 5' primer and a J-beta primer mix characterized a second PCR of roughly 6 to 12 cycles. Using its own MiXCR run on the 5' RACE reads, TCRdb lists one record per CDR3 protein. Among under 850,000 distinct CDR3 sequences, under 40% were seen once, and the ten largest hold approximately 13%. This clonotype was detected only a few times. Antigen: not known. Source material: blood. This TCR was sampled from a young man in good health.

CDR3: CSARLRGGGEQFF. CDR3 DNA: TGCAGTGCTAGGCTGCGGGGGGGCGGTGAGCAGTTCTTC. The genes are TRBV20-1 and TRBJ2-1; 9 nucleotides match TRBD2. V lost 3 bases, J lost 9 bases, and 6 bases stayed unmatched. Per germline, CDR1 DFQATT and CDR2 SNEGSKA (reference sequence). CDR3 length equals 13 residues.